The 8 T cell receptor delta chains listed next were all sequenced from one sample in a study of human gamma delta and Vdelta1 T cells. TCRdb redid clone calling on the PCR reads using CATT. The sample lists several thousand delta-chain clones, less than 9.5% occurring once. Specimen: naive CD27+ Vdelta1 gamma-delta T cells from blood. Receptor source: a human donor in good health.

In the case of this clone: A much larger clone lies one base from this, so it may be a read error. The rearrangement uses TRDV1 and TRDJ1, with 10 positions matching TRDD3. V lost 0 bases and J lost 2; bases outside the gene matches: 24. The V gene's germline CDR1 is TSWWSYY and CDR2 QGS. The CDR3 sequence is 23 residues long. CDR3 coding DNA: TGTGCTCTTGGGGAACTAGTTTCTCGGAAGAAAGTTTCCGTACTGGGGGATACCGATAAACTCATCTTT. Protein product: CALGELVSRKKVSVLGDTDKLIF.

Points on this clone: This may arise from a read error, as a much more abundant clone is one base away. The chain has TRDV1 and TRDJ1; D is perhaps TRDD3 (10 bases). V was clipped by 4 bases and J by 4 bases, with 40 bases between them. CDR1 and CDR2 from the germline V gene are TSWWSYY and QGS. The CDR3 is made up of 23 amino acids. CDR3 protein: CALGVKAFLRSRGIRAYIDKLIF. The CDR3 DNA is TGTGCTCTTGGGGTAAAGGCCTTCCTACGCTCCCGGGGGATACGCGCATACATCGATAAACTCATCTTT.

Sample share makes this clone medium-sized. This rearrangement joins TRDV1 to TRDJ1; D is perhaps TRDD3 (10 bases). Per the germline V gene, CDR1 is TSWWSYY and CDR2 is QGS. This CDR3 has 23 residues. V was shortened by 3 bases and J by 0 bases, with 35 bases between the two germline ends. The CDR3 protein is CALGDPIPSYDRGIRRYTDKLIF. The CDR3 DNA reads as TGTGCTCTTGGGGACCCTATTCCTTCCTACGACAGGGGGATACGCAGGTACACCGATAAACTCATCTTT.

Note on this clone: Translating this DNA gives a protein that differs at residue 9 from the TCRdb one, which belongs to a much larger clone; a read error is likely, and the protein shown is this translation. The rearrangement uses TRDV1 and TRDJ1; the match to TRDD3 covers 8 bases. The germline CDR1 and CDR2 sequences are TSWWSYY and QGS. This CDR3 has 19 amino acids. Trimming cost V 6 bases and J 2 bases; bases outside gene matches: 20. The CDR3 nucleotides are TGTGCTCTTGGAAGGAGACCATCCCGGCGGGGGATAGTAACCGATAAACTCATCTTT. This encodes CALGRRPSRRGIVTDKLIF.

The chain carries TRDV1 and TRDJ1, with 12 positions matching TRDD3. The junction had 29 bases not matched to a gene; V was cut back by 2 bases and J by 7 bases. The CDR3 runs to 23 residues. Germline CDR1 reads TSWWSYY; CDR2 reads QGS. The CDR3 coding sequence is TGTGCTCTTGGGGAAAAATTTGGTTTCTCGGTTCTGGGGGATACGCCGTACAGGGGTAAACTCATCTTT. Amino acid sequence: CALGEKFGFSVLGDTPYRGKLIF.

This clone was seen more than once but under ten times. The chain joins TRDV1 to TRDJ1; D possibly corresponds to TRDD3 (9 bases). The V gene's germline CDR1 is TSWWSYY and CDR2 QGS. Trimming removed 6 bases from V and 2 bases from J, with 28 bases in between. CDR3 size: 19 residues. The CDR3 here is CALGRFLRSGGLRTDKLIF. The CDR3, as DNA: TGTGCTCTTGGTCGCTTCCTACGATCTGGGGGATTGAGGACCGATAAACTCATCTTT.

This clone was seen more than once but under ten times. This sequence joins TRDV1 and TRDJ1; D remains unclear. The V end lost 3 bases, the J end lost 1 base, and 27 bases lay between the germline ends. CDR3 length equals 20 residues. CDR1 and CDR2 from the germline V gene are TSWWSYY and QGS. The CDR3 DNA follows: TGTGCTCTTGGGGAGAGGGTTCCCAGCCACAGACGCAGAACCACCGATAAACTCATCTTT. Its protein is CALGERVPSHRRRTTDKLIF.

As concerns this clone: The protein given by TCRdb reflects a much larger clone and differs at residue 13 from this DNA's translation, likely from a read error; the protein shown is the DNA's translation. V is TRDV1 and J is TRDJ1, with a weak D call TRDD3 (5 bases). Germline V gene data show CDR1 as TSWWSYY and CDR2 as QGS. V lost 0 bases and J 6 bases, leaving 26 bases between the germline ends. The CDR3 length is 19 residues. CDR3 nucleotides: TGTGCTCTTGGGGAACTAAATCGTGCCCAGAGGGGGGTACGTTATAAACTCATCTTT. Translation gives CALGELNRAQRGVRYKLIF.